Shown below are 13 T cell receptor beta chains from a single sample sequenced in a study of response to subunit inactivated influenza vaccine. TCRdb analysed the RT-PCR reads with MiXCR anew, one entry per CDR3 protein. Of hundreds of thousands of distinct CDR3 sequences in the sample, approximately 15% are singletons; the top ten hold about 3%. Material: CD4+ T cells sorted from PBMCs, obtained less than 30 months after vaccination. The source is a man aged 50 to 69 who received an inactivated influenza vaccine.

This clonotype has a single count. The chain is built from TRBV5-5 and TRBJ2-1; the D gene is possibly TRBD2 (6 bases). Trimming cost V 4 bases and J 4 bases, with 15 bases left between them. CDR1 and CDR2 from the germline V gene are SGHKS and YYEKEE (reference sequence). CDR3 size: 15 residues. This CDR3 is CASSPGLGTYNEQFF. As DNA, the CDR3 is TGTGCCAGCAGCCCTGGGCTGGGGACTTACAATGAGCAGTTCTTC.

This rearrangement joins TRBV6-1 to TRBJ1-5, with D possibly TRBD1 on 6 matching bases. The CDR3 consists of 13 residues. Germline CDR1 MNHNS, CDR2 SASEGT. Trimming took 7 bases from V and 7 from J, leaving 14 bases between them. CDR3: CASKRTAGQPQHF. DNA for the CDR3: TGTGCCAGCAAAAGGACAGCGGGACAGCCCCAGCATTTT.

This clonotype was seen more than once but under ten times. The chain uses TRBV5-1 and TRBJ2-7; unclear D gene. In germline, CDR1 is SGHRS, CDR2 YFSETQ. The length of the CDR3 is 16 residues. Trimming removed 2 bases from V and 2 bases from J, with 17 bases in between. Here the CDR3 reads CASSFARKVLTYEQYF. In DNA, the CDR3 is TGCGCCAGCAGCTTTGCCAGAAAAGTGCTAACCTACGAGCAGTACTTC.

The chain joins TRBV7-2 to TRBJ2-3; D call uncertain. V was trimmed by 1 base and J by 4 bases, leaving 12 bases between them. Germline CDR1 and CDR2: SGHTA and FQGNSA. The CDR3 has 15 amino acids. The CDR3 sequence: CASSLVGLEADTQYF. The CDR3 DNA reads TGTGCCAGCAGCTTAGTAGGTTTAGAGGCAGATACGCAGTATTTT.

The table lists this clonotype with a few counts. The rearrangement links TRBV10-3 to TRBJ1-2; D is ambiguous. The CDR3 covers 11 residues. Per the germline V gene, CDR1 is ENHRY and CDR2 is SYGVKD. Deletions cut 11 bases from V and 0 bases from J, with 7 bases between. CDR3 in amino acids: CAGGANYGYTF. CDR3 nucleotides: TGTGCCGGAGGAGCTAACTATGGCTACACCTTC.

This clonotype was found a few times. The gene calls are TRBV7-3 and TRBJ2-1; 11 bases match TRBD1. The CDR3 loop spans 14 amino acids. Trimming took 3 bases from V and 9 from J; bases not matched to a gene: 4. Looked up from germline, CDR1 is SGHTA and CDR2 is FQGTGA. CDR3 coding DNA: TGTGCCAGCAGCTTGGACAGGGGGCAGGTTGAGCAGTTCTTC. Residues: CASSLDRGQVEQFF. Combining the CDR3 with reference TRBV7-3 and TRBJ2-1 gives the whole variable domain GAGVSQTPSNKVTEKGKYVELRCDPISGHTALYWYRQSLGQGPEFLIYFQGTGAADDSGLPNDRFFAVRPEGSVSTLKIQRTERGDSAVYLCASSLDRGQVEQFFGPGTRLTVL.

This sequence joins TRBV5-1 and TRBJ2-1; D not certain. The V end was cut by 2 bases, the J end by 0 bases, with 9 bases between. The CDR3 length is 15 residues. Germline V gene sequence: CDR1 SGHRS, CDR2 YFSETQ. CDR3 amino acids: CASSFGPSSYNEQFF. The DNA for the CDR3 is TGCGCCAGCAGCTTTGGCCCGAGCTCCTACAATGAGCAGTTCTTC.

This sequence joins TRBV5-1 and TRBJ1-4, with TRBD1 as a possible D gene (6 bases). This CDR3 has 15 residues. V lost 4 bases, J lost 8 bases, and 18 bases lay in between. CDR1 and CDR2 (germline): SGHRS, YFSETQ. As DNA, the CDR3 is TGCGCCAGCAGCCCGGAGGGGGGGCGAGGAGAAAAACTGTTTTTT. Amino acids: CASSPEGGRGEKLFF.

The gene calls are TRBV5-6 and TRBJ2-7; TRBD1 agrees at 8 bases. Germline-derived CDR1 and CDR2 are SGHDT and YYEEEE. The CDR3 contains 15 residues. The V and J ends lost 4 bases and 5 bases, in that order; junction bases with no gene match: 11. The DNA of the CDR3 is TGTGCCAGCAGCCCCCTGGACAGGGTAGAGGACGAGCAGTACTTC. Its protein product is CASSPLDRVEDEQYF.

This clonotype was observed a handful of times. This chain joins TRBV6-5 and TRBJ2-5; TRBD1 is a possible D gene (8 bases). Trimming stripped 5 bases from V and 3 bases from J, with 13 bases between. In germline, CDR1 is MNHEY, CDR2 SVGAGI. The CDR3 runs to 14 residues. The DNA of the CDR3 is TGTGCCAGCAGTCTACAGGGGGGGAAAGAGACCCAGTACTTC. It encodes CASSLQGGKETQYF.

This CDR3 is CASSYTGSQPQHF. In DNA, the CDR3 is TGTGCCAGCAGTTACACAGGAAGTCAGCCCCAGCATTTT. The chain links TRBV6-2 or TRBV6-3 to TRBJ1-5; the D gene is possibly TRBD1 (5 bases). The V gene's germline CDR1 is MNHEY and CDR2 SVGEGT. Trimming removed 2 bases from V and 6 bases from J, with 8 bases in between. CDR3 length: 13 amino acids.

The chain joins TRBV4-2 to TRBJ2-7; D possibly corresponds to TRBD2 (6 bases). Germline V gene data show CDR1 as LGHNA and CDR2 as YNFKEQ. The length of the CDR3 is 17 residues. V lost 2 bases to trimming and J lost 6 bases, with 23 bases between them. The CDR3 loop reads CASSQTPGVGLTGEQYF. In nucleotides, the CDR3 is TGTGCCAGCAGCCAAACCCCGGGAGTCGGCTTAACTGGCGAGCAGTACTTC.

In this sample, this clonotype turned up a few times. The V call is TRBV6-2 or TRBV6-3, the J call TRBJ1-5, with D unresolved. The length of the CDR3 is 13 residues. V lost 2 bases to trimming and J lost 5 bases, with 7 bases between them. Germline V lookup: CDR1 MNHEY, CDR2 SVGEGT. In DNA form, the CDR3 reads TGTGCCAGCAGTTACGTGGGCCATCAGCCCCAGCATTTT. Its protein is CASSYVGHQPQHF.